Below are 15 T cell receptor beta chains sequenced from a single sample in a study of blood T cell repertoires in COVID-19. Measured with immunoSEQ multiplex PCR; TCRdb has only the in-frame clones, and not every one. The sample holds more than 100,000 clones, around 88% seen once. Source material: peripheral blood. The receptors were gathered from a woman aged 45-65 years with active or convalescent COVID-19.

This chain links TRBV24-1 with TRBJ2-3, with D unresolved. Germline lookup yields CDR1 KGHDR and CDR2 SFDVKD. The V end was cut by 6 bases, the J end by 6 bases, with 6 bases between. There are 11 residues in the CDR3. The CDR3 protein is CATSFGDTQYF. The DNA for the CDR3 is TGTGCCACCAGTTTTGGCGATACGCAGTATTTT.

The chain carries TRBV16 and TRBJ1-2, with D possibly matching TRBD1 (6 bases). The length of the CDR3 is 17 residues. CDR1 is KGHSY and CDR2 is FQNENV in the germline V gene. The germline V and J ends were trimmed by 3 bases and 6 bases, with 23 bases remaining between them. This CDR3 is CASSHQSGQGELDGYTF. CDR3 sequence (DNA): TGTGCCAGCAGCCATCAATCGGGACAAGGCGAATTGGATGGCTACACCTTC.

The chain has TRBV10-3 and TRBJ2-7; perhaps TRBD1 as D (6 bases). The CDR3 spans 15 residues. The germline gives CDR1 ENHRY, CDR2 SYGVKD. V lost 5 bases and J 3 bases, leaving 17 bases between the germline ends. Written as DNA, the CDR3 is TGTGCCATCAGTACAGGGATACGGCCGGGCTACGAGCAGTACTTC. Translating gives CAISTGIRPGYEQYF.

The gene calls are TRBV10-3 and TRBJ1-5; no definite D call. There are 15 residues in the CDR3. The germline V and J ends were trimmed by 4 bases and 2 bases, with 12 bases remaining between them. Germline CDR1 is ENHRY and CDR2 is SYGVKD. The DNA of the CDR3 is TGTGCCATCAGTGCCTCCTCGGTGGGCAATCAGCCCCAGCATTTT. This encodes CAISASSVGNQPQHF.

This chain connects TRBV5-6 to TRBJ1-5; the D is unclear. The CDR3 runs 14 residues. From germline, CDR1 is SGHDT and CDR2 YYEEEE. Trimming left V 4 bases short and J 3 bases short, with 11 bases between. CDR3 coding DNA: TGTGCCAGCAGCCGGACGGGGTTCAATCAGCCCCAGCATTTT. Its translation is CASSRTGFNQPQHF. Full variable domain (missing parts from reference TRBV5-6 and TRBJ1-5): DAGVTQSPTHLIKTRGQQVTLRCSPKSGHDTVSWYQQALGQGPQFIFQYYEEEERQRGNFPDRFSGHQFPNYSSELNVNALLLGDSALYLCASSRTGFNQPQHFGDGTRLSIL.

The CDR3 protein is CASSPPTGTGGLYEQYF. The CDR3 DNA follows: TGTGCCAGCTCACCACCTACCGGGACAGGGGGTTTATACGAGCAGTACTTC. V and J are TRBV18 and TRBJ2-7; 11 nucleotides line up with TRBD1. The V and J ends lost 0 bases and 4 bases, in that order; junction bases with no gene match: 8. The CDR3 runs to 17 residues. Germline lookup yields CDR1 KGHSH and CDR2 LQKENI.

This clone was observed a handful of times. The genes are TRBV30 and TRBJ1-5; perhaps TRBD1 as D (6 bases). Looked up from germline, CDR1 is GTSNPN and CDR2 is SVGIG (reference sequence). CDR3 length equals 15 residues. V gave up 5 bases and J gave up 5 bases, with 19 bases separating them. DNA for the CDR3: TGTGCCTGGGGAGCGTCAGGGGTAAAGGATCAGCCCCAGCATTTT. Translating it yields CAWGASGVKDQPQHF.

V is TRBV28 and J is TRBJ1-6; 9 nucleotides agree with TRBD1. The CDR3 is made up of 17 amino acids. Germline CDR1 is MDHEN and CDR2 is SYDVKM. After removal of 5 bases from V and 10 bases from J, the junction contained 15 bases not matched to a gene. Written as DNA, the CDR3 is TGTGCCAGCAGTCCTGGGACAGGGTTGGGGAATTGGTCACCCCTCCACTTT. This encodes CASSPGTGLGNWSPLHF.

In this sample, this clone turned up a few times. The chain is built from TRBV15 and TRBJ1-2; D may be TRBD1 (5 bases). CDR1 is LNHNV and CDR2 is YYDKDF in the germline V gene (reference sequence). V lost 2 bases and J 6 bases, leaving 13 bases between the germline ends. This CDR3 is built from 14 residues. The DNA for the CDR3 is TGTGCCACCAGCAGACCAGGGTTTTCCGATGGCTACACCTTC. It encodes CATSRPGFSDGYTF. The full variable domain, completed using reference TRBV15 and TRBJ1-2, is DAMVIQNPRYQVTQFGKPVTLSCSQTLNHNVMYWYQQKSSQAPKLLFHYYDKDFNNEADTPDNFQSRRPNTSFCFLDIRSPGLGDTAMYLCATSRPGFSDGYTFGSGTRLTVV.

The chain employs TRBV11-2 and TRBJ2-7; the match to TRBD1 covers 8 bases. Trimming cost V 5 bases and J 0 bases; bases outside gene matches: 6. The CDR3 is 15 amino acids. The V gene's germline CDR1 is SGHAT and CDR2 FQNNGV. CDR3 region: CASSAARGLSYEQYF. In DNA form, the CDR3 reads TGTGCCAGCAGCGCCGCCAGGGGGCTCTCCTACGAGCAGTACTTC.

The chain joins TRBV2 to TRBJ2-1; 8 bases line up with TRBD2. The CDR3 sequence is 17 residues long. CDR1 and CDR2 (germline): SNHLY, FYNNEI. V shed 3 bases, J shed 1 base, and the junction held 8 bases outside the gene matches. This chain's CDR3 is CASSETPSGYSYNEQFF. The CDR3 DNA reads as TGTGCCAGCAGTGAGACCCCTAGCGGGTATTCCTACAATGAGCAGTTCTTC.

With respect to this clone: In the same sample, other DNA sequences code for this CDR3. The chain recombines TRBV2 with TRBJ1-2; 11 bases align to TRBD1. V lost 6 bases and J lost 5; bases outside the gene matches: 5. The germline CDR1 and CDR2 sequences are SNHLY and FYNNEI. The CDR3 runs to 14 residues. The CDR3 DNA is TGTGCCAGCAGCGCGGGACAGGGGGGATATGGCTACACCTTC. Its translation: CASSAGQGGYGYTF.

The chain combines TRBV5-1 with TRBJ2-1; TRBD2 agrees at 7 bases. The CDR3 has 14 amino acids. Germline loops: CDR1 SGHRS, CDR2 YFSETQ. Trimming cost V 1 base and J 6 bases; bases outside gene matches: 4. CDR3: CASSLPTSVNEQFF. For the CDR3, the DNA is TGCGCCAGCAGCTTGCCCACTAGCGTCAATGAGCAGTTCTTC.

There are a few counts of this clone. V gene TRBV19 combines with J gene TRBJ1-2, with TRBD1 matching 9 bases. In germline, CDR1 is LNHDA, CDR2 SQIVND (reference sequence). V lost 2 bases, J lost 4 bases, and 8 bases stayed unmatched. This CDR3 is built from 16 residues. The CDR3 DNA follows: TGTGCCAGTAGTATAATAAGGGGACAGGGAGCCTATGGCTACACCTTC. Translated: CASSIIRGQGAYGYTF.

J is TRBJ1-4 and V is TRBV27; tentative D call: TRBD1 (5 bases). V lost 5 bases and J lost 8, with 15 bases in between. Germline values: CDR1 MNHEY, CDR2 SMNVEV (reference sequence). The CDR3 spans 14 residues. The CDR3 DNA follows: TGTGCCAGCAGTCCTACAGGTGGGGTCGAAAAACTGTTTTTT. Translating gives CASSPTGGVEKLFF.